A single sample gave rise to the 16 T cell receptor beta chains below, sequenced in a study of PD-1 blockade in classical Hodgkin lymphoma (dated by TCRdb to about 2020). The time point label, as the study defines it: cycle 2 day 1 (C2D1) of nivolumab. Relapse after autologous stem cell transplantation had occurred in all trial patients, and cohorts A, B and C were distinguished by prior brentuximab vedotin exposure. The library relied on the immunoSEQ multiplex PCR assay. What TCRdb holds here is the immuneACCESS table cut down to in-frame rearrangements. Part of the clones is not present; checked against another copy, under half of the missing clones reflect an unresolved V gene, and the others are unexplained. Here the sample has about 26,000 clones; roughly two thirds occur a single time. Of the sample, roughly 10% is held by the ten largest clones. The material sequenced was peripheral blood mononuclear cells (PBMCs), taken before the second cycle of nivolumab. These receptors all come from a human donor with classical Hodgkin lymphoma.

The sample holds a few counts of this clone. V is TRBV28 and J is TRBJ2-5; no definite D call. CDR1 and CDR2 (germline): MDHEN, SYDVKM. V was cut by 6 bases and J by 1 base, with 15 bases left in between. CDR3 length: 15 residues. This CDR3 is CASRRIQSTQETQYF. CDR3 DNA: TGTGCCAGCAGGCGGATACAGTCCACCCAAGAGACCCAGTACTTC.

By share, this clone counts as medium-sized (0.01 to 0.1%). V is TRBV10-3 and J is TRBJ2-7; 8 positions agree with TRBD2. The CDR3 loop spans 14 amino acids. Germline V gives CDR1 ENHRY, CDR2 SYGVKD. Trimming took 10 bases from V and 1 from J; bases not matched to a gene: 9. The DNA for the CDR3 is TGTGCCACCGGGGGGGCGACAAATTCCTACGAGCAGTACTTC. As protein: CATGGATNSYEQYF.

The rearrangement joins TRBV28 to TRBJ1-4; D not resolved. The length of the CDR3 is 13 residues. The V and J ends lost 6 bases and 4 bases respectively, with 9 bases between them. CDR1 is MDHEN and CDR2 is SYDVKM in the germline V gene. The CDR3 region has the DNA TGTGCCAGCAGCCTCTTAGGTAATGAAAAACTGTTTTTT. Encoded protein: CASSLLGNEKLFF.

This sequence joins TRBV28 and TRBJ2-1, with 7 nucleotides matching TRBD1. With 0 bases clipped from V and 2 bases from J, the junction kept 4 bases outside the gene matches. The CDR3 runs to 16 residues. Germline V lookup: CDR1 MDHEN, CDR2 SYDVKM. The CDR3 nucleotides are TGTGCCAGCAGTTTATGGGGGACAGTTACCTACAATGAGCAGTTCTTC. Amino acids: CASSLWGTVTYNEQFF.

The chain carries TRBV5-6 and TRBJ1-6; D ambiguous. V was shortened by 4 bases and J by 0 bases, with 8 bases between the two germline ends. Germline V lookup: CDR1 SGHDT, CDR2 YYEEEE. The CDR3 runs 15 residues. The CDR3 loop is CASSAGSSYNSPLHF. The CDR3, as DNA: TGTGCCAGCAGCGCGGGCAGCTCCTATAATTCACCCCTCCACTTT.

The rearrangement links TRBV27 to TRBJ1-6; possible D gene TRBD1, 6 bases. The V gene's germline CDR1 is MNHEY and CDR2 SMNVEV (reference sequence). V shed 7 bases and J shed 14 bases, with 30 bases lying between them. The length of the CDR3 is 17 residues. DNA of the CDR3: TGTGCCAGCACTTCGTGGGGGGGGAACGGACAGTTTCAAACCCTCCACTTT. This gives the protein CASTSWGGNGQFQTLHF.

The CDR3 sequence: CASSPGIEEKLFF. The CDR3 DNA sequence: TGTGCCAGCTCACCCGGAATAGAGGAAAAACTGTTTTTT. The chain carries TRBV18 and TRBJ1-4, with D unresolved. Germline lookup yields CDR1 KGHSH and CDR2 LQKENI. The CDR3 length is 13 residues. V was trimmed by 3 bases and J by 8 bases, leaving 10 bases between them.

The chain uses TRBV5-4 and TRBJ1-6, with D unresolved. Germline values: CDR1 SGHNT, CDR2 YYREEE (reference sequence). Trimming left V 4 bases short and J 7 bases short, with 6 bases between. The CDR3 contains 12 residues. For the CDR3, the DNA is TGTGCCAGCAGCCTCGAGAATTCACCCCTCCACTTT. Translating gives CASSLENSPLHF.

This clone has only one observation. The chain is built from TRBV30 and TRBJ2-3; D gene uncertain. The length of the CDR3 is 20 residues. The V end lost 0 bases, the J end lost 0 bases, and 25 bases lay between the germline ends. Germline V gene lookup returns CDR1 GTSNPN and CDR2 SVGIG (reference sequence). The CDR3 nucleotides read TGTGCCTGGAGTGTAGGGTGGAGTGCAGACCCACATTCTAGCACAGATACGCAGTATTTT. It translates to CAWSVGWSADPHSSTDTQYF.

J is TRBJ1-1 and V is TRBV30, with D unclear. V lost 0 bases and J 6 bases, leaving 8 bases between the germline ends. Germline V gene sequence: CDR1 GTSNPN, CDR2 SVGIG (reference sequence). This CDR3 comprises 12 residues. In DNA form, the CDR3 reads TGTGCCTGGAGTGTTGGCGGGCCTGAAGCTTTCTTT. Translation gives CAWSVGGPEAFF.

The V gene is TRBV19, the J gene TRBJ1-5, with D possibly being TRBD1 (6 bases). Deletions cut 5 bases from V and 4 bases from J, with 15 bases between. The germline gives CDR1 LNHDA, CDR2 SQIVND (reference sequence). The CDR3 is 15 residues long. The CDR3 loop is CASSESGTPNQPQHF. The CDR3 DNA reads as TGTGCCAGTAGTGAATCCGGGACACCTAATCAGCCCCAGCATTTT.

The chain couples TRBV27 to TRBJ2-2, with a tentative D call TRBD1 (7 bases). The length of the CDR3 is 14 residues. Between the trimmed V and J ends, which lost 6 bases and 2 bases, there was a span of 10 bases. CDR1 and CDR2 (germline): MNHEY, SMNVEV (reference sequence). Written as DNA, the CDR3 is TGTGCCAGCAGGCGGGACAGAAACACCGGGGAGCTGTTTTTT. Encoded protein: CASRRDRNTGELFF.

The chain recombines TRBV28 with TRBJ1-4; D gene unclear. The V end was cut by 2 bases, the J end by 3 bases, with 13 bases between. The CDR3 loop spans 16 amino acids. Germline V gene sequence: CDR1 MDHEN, CDR2 SYDVKM. The CDR3 here is CASSLASSEANEKLFF. The CDR3 nucleotides read TGTGCCAGCAGTTTAGCCAGCTCTGAGGCTAATGAAAAACTGTTTTTT.

V usage is TRBV20-1 and J usage is TRBJ1-2; D may be TRBD1 (5 bases). The CDR3 consists of 11 residues. Trimming pared 6 bases from V and 5 bases from J, leaving 10 bases between. CDR1 is DFQATT and CDR2 is SNEGSKA in the germline V gene (reference sequence). The CDR3 here is CSALGEYGYTF. Here the CDR3 DNA reads TGCAGTGCCCTGGGGGAGTATGGCTACACCTTC.

The rearrangement uses TRBV7-9 and TRBJ2-3; D is perhaps TRBD1 (6 bases). V was cut by 2 bases and J by 1 base, with 13 bases left in between. Germline-derived CDR1 and CDR2 are SEHNR and FQNEAQ (reference sequence). The CDR3 spans 16 residues. CDR3 sequence: CASSLSLRGGTDTQYF. CDR3 nucleotide sequence: TGTGCCAGCAGCTTAAGTCTCAGGGGAGGCACAGATACGCAGTATTTT.

This clone was detected once. The chain couples TRBV2 to TRBJ2-5; D could derive from TRBD1 or TRBD2 (5 bases each). The CDR3 consists of 13 residues. The germline V gene has CDR1 SNHLY and CDR2 FYNNEI. The germline V and J ends were trimmed by 3 bases and 5 bases, with 10 bases remaining between them. CDR3 in DNA: TGTGCCAGCAGTGATAGGGGCGGGGAGACCCAGTACTTC. Its protein is CASSDRGGETQYF.